Listed below are T cell receptor beta chains from one sample, sequenced in a study of blood T cell repertoires in COVID-19. Assay used: immunoSEQ multiplex PCR; TCRdb lists only in-frame clones, some missing. The repertoire holds 150,000 to 200,000 clones, with 65% to 80% as singletons. The specimen sequenced was PBMCs or T cells enriched from blood (not recorded which). Receptors originate from a woman aged 50 to 60 with acute COVID-19. Each CDR3 is given with its conserved first and last residue. D genes are given only for firm matches. Expanded clones get a size class; other rows say once, few or many, or leave the size out.

D gene: TRBD1
clone size: NA
CDR3 length: 14
J gene: TRBJ1-5
V gene: TRBV5-1
CDR3 DNA: TGCGCCAGCAGCCCGGGACAGGCCGATCAGCCCCAGCATTTT
CDR3 protein: CASSPGQADQPQHF

D gene: TRBD1
clone size: NA
CDR3 length: 14
J gene: TRBJ2-5
V gene: TRBV4-1
CDR3 DNA: TGCGCCAGCAGCCGGGGACAGGGAGTCGAGACCCAGTACTTC
CDR3 protein: CASSRGQGVETQYF

D gene: NA
clone size: NA
CDR3 length: 16
J gene: TRBJ1-5
V gene: TRBV7-2
CDR3 DNA: TGTGCCAGCAGCTTAGGTTCGGGCAGGAGGAAACAGCCCCAGCATTTT
CDR3 protein: CASSLGSGRRKQPQHF

D gene: NA
clone size: NA
CDR3 length: 14
J gene: TRBJ1-1
V gene: TRBV6-6
CDR3 DNA: TGTGCCAGCATCCCTGCCGGAGGGAACACTGAAGCTTTCTTT
CDR3 protein: CASIPAGGNTEAFF

D gene: NA
clone size: NA
CDR3 length: 13
J gene: TRBJ2-6
V gene: TRBV5-8
CDR3 DNA: TGTGCCAGCAGCTACAGGGAAGCCAACGTCCTGACTTTC
CDR3 protein: CASSYREANVLTF

D gene: TRBD1
clone size: NA
CDR3 length: 16
J gene: TRBJ1-1
V gene: TRBV6-5
CDR3 DNA: TGTGCCAGCAGTTACGGGGACAGGGGAATTAACACTGAAGCTTTCTTT
CDR3 protein: CASSYGDRGINTEAFF

D gene: TRBD1
clone size: NA
CDR3 length: 14
J gene: TRBJ1-2
V gene: TRBV19
CDR3 DNA: TGTGCCAGTAGTATGGGGACAGGGGGCTATGGCTACACCTTC
CDR3 protein: CASSMGTGGYGYTF

D gene: NA
clone size: few
CDR3 length: 14
J gene: TRBJ1-4
V gene: TRBV4-3
CDR3 DNA: TGCGCCAGCAGCCCAGGGACTCGAGGGGAAAAACTGTTTTTT
CDR3 protein: CASSPGTRGEKLFF

D gene: TRBD1
clone size: few
CDR3 length: 13
J gene: TRBJ1-2
V gene: TRBV7-8
CDR3 DNA: TGTGCCAGCAGCATCAGGACAGGGCAAGGCTACACCTTC
CDR3 protein: CASSIRTGQGYTF

D gene: NA
clone size: NA
CDR3 length: 11
J gene: TRBJ1-4
V gene: TRBV11-2
CDR3 DNA: TGTGCCAGCAGATCCCGGCGGCAACTGTTTTTT
CDR3 protein: CASRSRRQLFF

D gene: TRBD1
clone size: many
CDR3 length: 14
J gene: TRBJ2-5
V gene: TRBV19
CDR3 DNA: TGTGCCAGTAGTTCCTCGACAGGGGAAGAGACCCAGTACTTC
CDR3 protein: CASSSSTGEETQYF

D gene: TRBD2
clone size: NA
CDR3 length: 14
J gene: TRBJ2-5
V gene: TRBV7-9
CDR3 DNA: TGTGCCAGCAGCCCCGGGAGGGGGGGAGAGACCCAGTACTTC
CDR3 protein: CASSPGRGGETQYF

D gene: NA
clone size: NA
CDR3 length: 13
J gene: TRBJ1-1
V gene: TRBV12-3/TRBV12-4
CDR3 DNA: TGTGCCAGCAGTTTGTCGAGGGATGGTGAAGCTTTCTTT
CDR3 protein: CASSLSRDGEAFF

D gene: NA
clone size: few
CDR3 length: 12
J gene: TRBJ1-1
V gene: TRBV28
CDR3 DNA: TGTGCCAGCAGTACAGGTGCCCCGGAAGCTTTCTTT
CDR3 protein: CASSTGAPEAFF

D gene: TRBD2
clone size: few
CDR3 length: 16
J gene: TRBJ2-2
V gene: TRBV2
CDR3 DNA: TGTGCCACCACGACTAGCGGGGGGCCGGGGACCGGGGAGCTGTTTTTT
CDR3 protein: CATTTSGGPGTGELFF

D gene: NA
clone size: NA
CDR3 length: 14
J gene: TRBJ2-5
V gene: TRBV28
CDR3 DNA: TGTGCCAGCAGTTTCGCGGGGGCCAAAGTGACCCAGTACTTC
CDR3 protein: CASSFAGAKVTQYF